The 5 T cell receptor beta chains in this list originate from one sample, sequenced in a study of somatic mutations in cytotoxic T cells in rheumatoid arthritis. Profiled with immunoSEQ multiplex PCR; TCRdb holds only in-frame clones, not every one. The repertoire includes roughly 3,300 clones, around 80% of them detected once, and 68% sits in the top ten. Sequencing used CD8+ T cells sorted from blood. These receptor sequences come from a man in his forties with rheumatoid arthritis.

This clone appeared once. The chain uses TRBV9 and TRBJ2-6; the D gene is possibly TRBD2 (5 bases). Germline lookup yields CDR1 SGDLS and CDR2 YYNGEE. Trimming pared 0 bases from V and 2 bases from J, leaving 12 bases between. This CDR3 region has 17 residues. As DNA, the CDR3 is TGTGCCAGCAGCGTAGCTCGGGATCGGGCTGGGGCCAACGTCCTGACTTTC. Protein: CASSVARDRAGANVLTF.

This chain connects TRBV11-2 to TRBJ1-2; the D gene is possibly TRBD1 (6 bases). The CDR3 is 13 residues long. Trimming cost V 5 bases and J 8 bases, with 15 bases left between them. Germline assignment: CDR1 SGHAT and CDR2 FQNNGV. In DNA form, the CDR3 reads TGTGCCAGCAGCCCCACAGGGCTTCGAGGCTACACCTTC. Amino acid sequence: CASSPTGLRGYTF.

In this sample, this clone turned up once. The V and J genes are TRBV11-2 and TRBJ2-7; 7 nucleotides agree with TRBD1. The CDR3 is made up of 16 amino acids. J was trimmed by 1 base and V by 1 base; bases with no gene match: 7. Germline loops: CDR1 SGHAT, CDR2 FQNNGV. Here the CDR3 DNA reads TGTGCCAGCAGCTTAGTAGGGACAGAGCTATCCTACGAGCAGTACTTC. This encodes CASSLVGTELSYEQYF.

The V call is TRBV7-2, the J call TRBJ2-7; 8 bases fit TRBD1. The germline V gene has CDR1 SGHTA and CDR2 FQGNSA. The V segment lost 5 bases and the J segment 4 bases; nucleotides outside the gene matches: 10. This CDR3 contains 15 residues. For the CDR3, the DNA is TGTGCCAGCAGCCCCAACAGGGGGAGTGGGTACGAGCAGTACTTC. Encoded protein: CASSPNRGSGYEQYF.

The J gene is TRBJ2-3, the V gene TRBV9; possibly TRBD1 for D (5 bases). Germline V gives CDR1 SGDLS, CDR2 YYNGEE. The V gene lost 0 bases and the J gene lost 4 bases, with 15 bases spanning the gap. The CDR3 consists of 16 residues. This CDR3 reads CASSVADHSGSDTQYF. The CDR3 bases are TGTGCCAGCAGCGTAGCGGACCACTCAGGGTCAGATACGCAGTATTTT. Complete variable domain (other parts from reference TRBV9 and TRBJ2-3): DSGVTQTPKHLITATGQRVTLRCSPRSGDLSVYWYQQSLDQGLQFLIQYYNGEERAKGNILERFSAQQFPDLHSELNLSSLELGDSALYFCASSVADHSGSDTQYFGPGTRLTVL.